This T cell receptor (beta chain) was captured by sequencing in a study of blood T cell repertoires in COVID-19. As for the study in general: Italy, Spain and the United States were the sources of the convalescent and acute COVID-19 samples.

With respect to this clone: In the same sample, other DNA sequences code for this CDR3.

The V gene's germline CDR1 is KGHSH and CDR2 LQKENI. V was clipped by 6 bases and J by 3 bases; unmatched bases: 6. This CDR3 contains 14 residues. Repertoires were generated with immunoSEQ multiplex PCR, while TCRdb's copy carries only in-frame clones and drops some. The repertoire holds some 190,000 clones, with under 80% as singletons. Everyone who took part was about 18 to 90 years old, and they came from about two dozen US areas. Self-reported history from a screening survey and questionnaire set each donor's cohort. The sequenced material came from PBMCs or T cells enriched from blood (not recorded which). J is TRBJ2-7 and V is TRBV18; the match to TRBD1 covers 9 bases. The receptor was isolated from a woman aged 45-65 years with acute COVID-19. The CDR3 region is CASSPGQGNYEQYV. The CDR3 region has the DNA TGTGCCAGCTCTCCAGGACAGGGGAACTACGAGCAGTACGTC.